This T cell receptor beta chain was identified during a study of T cells after yellow fever vaccination. Study in general: Low-cell-number fractions were prepared with SMART-Seq v4 Ultra Low Input. Study-wide findings and caveats: Contamination by abundant bulk-population clonotypes could be present in FACS-sorted repertoires. Detected again after the booster were most primary-vaccination clones, at 96% CD4 and more than 70% CD8.

Germline V gene lookup returns CDR1 SQVTM and CDR2 ANQGSEA. CDR3 length: 15 residues. V lost 3 bases, J lost 3 bases, and 6 bases stayed unmatched. On this clonotype: What it binds is unknown.

Generation of TCR cDNA used 5'RACE template switching (which added a universal primer site and UMIs). MiXCR, applied by TCRdb to the 5' RACE reads, yields one record per CDR3 protein. The sample yields 550,000 or so distinct CDR3 sequences, 19% seen once. Sequencing was performed on PBMCs, taken 15 days after the yellow fever booster vaccination. The V gene is TRBV29-1, the J gene TRBJ2-7; 12 nucleotides agree with TRBD1. This clonotype was obtained from a man under 40 who received the YFV17D yellow fever vaccine. CDR3 sequence reads: CSVEVWDRGLYEQYF. The CDR3 nucleotides are TGCAGCGTTGAGGTGTGGGACAGGGGGCTCTACGAGCAGTACTTC.